The entry below describes one T cell receptor (beta chain). What it binds is not known. The method was immunoSEQ multiplex PCR; TCRdb's version includes in-frame clones alone and lacks a portion of them. Of over 130,000 clones in the sample, 94% were seen once. The record originates from a study of T cell responses to AZD1222 COVID-19 vaccine. The CDR3 sequence is 16 residues long. V gave up 8 bases and J gave up 1 base; unmatched junction bases: 10. The germline V gene has CDR1 MNHNY and CDR2 SVGAGI (reference sequence). Broader study findings: Reportedly, nearly half the spike-specific TCRs target unmutated variant regions.

The TCR comes from an adult in good health. This specimen consisted of peripheral blood, obtained on day 0 of AZD1222 vaccination. The chain uses TRBV6-6 and TRBJ2-2, with 7 bases that match TRBD2. The CDR3 bases are TGTGCCAGCCATAAGGGGCAGCGGGGGAACACCGGGGAGCTGTTTTTT. Its translation is CASHKGQRGNTGELFF.